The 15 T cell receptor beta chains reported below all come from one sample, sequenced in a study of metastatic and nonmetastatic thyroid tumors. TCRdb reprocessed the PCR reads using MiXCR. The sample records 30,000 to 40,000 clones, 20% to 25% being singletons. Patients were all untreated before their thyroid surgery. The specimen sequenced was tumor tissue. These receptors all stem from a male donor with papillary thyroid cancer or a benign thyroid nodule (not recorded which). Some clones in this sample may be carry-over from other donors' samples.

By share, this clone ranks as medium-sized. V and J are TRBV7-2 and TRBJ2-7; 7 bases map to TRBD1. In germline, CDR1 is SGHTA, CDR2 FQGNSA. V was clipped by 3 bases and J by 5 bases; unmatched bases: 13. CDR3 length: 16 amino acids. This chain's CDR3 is CASSFPQTGVLNEQYF. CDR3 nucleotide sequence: TGTGCCAGCAGCTTTCCCCAAACAGGGGTATTAAACGAGCAGTACTTC.

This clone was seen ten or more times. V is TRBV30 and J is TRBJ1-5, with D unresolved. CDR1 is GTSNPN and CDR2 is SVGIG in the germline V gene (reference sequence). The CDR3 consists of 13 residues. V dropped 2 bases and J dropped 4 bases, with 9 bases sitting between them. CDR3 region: CAWSNDQNQPQHF. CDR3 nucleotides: TGTGCCTGGAGTAATGACCAGAATCAGCCCCAGCATTTT.

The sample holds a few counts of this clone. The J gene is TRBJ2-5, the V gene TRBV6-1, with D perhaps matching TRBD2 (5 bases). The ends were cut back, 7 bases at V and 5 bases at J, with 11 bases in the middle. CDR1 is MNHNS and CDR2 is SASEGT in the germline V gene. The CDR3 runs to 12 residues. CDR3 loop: CASMWRGETQYF. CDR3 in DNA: TGTGCCAGCATGTGGAGAGGGGAGACCCAGTACTTC.

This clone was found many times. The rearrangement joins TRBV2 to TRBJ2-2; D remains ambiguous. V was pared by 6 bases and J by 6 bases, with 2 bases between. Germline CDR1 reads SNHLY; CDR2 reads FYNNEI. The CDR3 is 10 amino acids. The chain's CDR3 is CASSSGELFF. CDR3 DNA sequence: TGTGCCAGCAGCTCCGGGGAGCTGTTTTTT.

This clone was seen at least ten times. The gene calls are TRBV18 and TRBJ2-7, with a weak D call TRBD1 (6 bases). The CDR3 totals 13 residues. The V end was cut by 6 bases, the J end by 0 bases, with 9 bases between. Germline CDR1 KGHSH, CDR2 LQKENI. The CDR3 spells CASSTTGSYEQYF. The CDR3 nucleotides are TGTGCCAGCTCCACGACAGGCTCCTACGAGCAGTACTTC.

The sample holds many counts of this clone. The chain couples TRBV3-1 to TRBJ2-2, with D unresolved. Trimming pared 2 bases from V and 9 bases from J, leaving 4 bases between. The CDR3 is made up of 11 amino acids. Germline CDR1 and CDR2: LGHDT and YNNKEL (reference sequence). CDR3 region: CASSQTRELFF. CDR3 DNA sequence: TGTGCCAGCAGCCAAACAAGGGAGCTGTTTTTT. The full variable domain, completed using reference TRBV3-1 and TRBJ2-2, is DTAVSQTPKYLVTQMGNDKSIKCEQNLGHDTMYWYKQDSKKFLKIMFSYNNKELIINETVPNRFSPKSPDKAHLNLHINSLELGDSAVYFCASSQTRELFFGEGSRLTVL.

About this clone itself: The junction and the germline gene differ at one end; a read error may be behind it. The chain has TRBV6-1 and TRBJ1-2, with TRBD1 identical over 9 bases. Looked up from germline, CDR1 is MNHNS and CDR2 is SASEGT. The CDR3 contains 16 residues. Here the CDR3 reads CASSEAGTGRPYGYTF. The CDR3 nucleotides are TGTGCCAGTAGTGAAGCGGGGACAGGGCGGCCCTATGGCTACACCTTC.

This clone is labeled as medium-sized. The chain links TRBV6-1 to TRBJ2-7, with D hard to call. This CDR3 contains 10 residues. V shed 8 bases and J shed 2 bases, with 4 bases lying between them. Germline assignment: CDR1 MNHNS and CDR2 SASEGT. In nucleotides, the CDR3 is TGTGCCAGCGGGCCCTACGAGCAGTACTTC. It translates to CASGPYEQYF.

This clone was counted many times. The CDR3 here is CASSQVGGVTATNEKLFF. CDR3 nucleotides: TGTGCCAGCAGCCAGGTCGGCGGGGTTACTGCAACTAATGAAAAACTGTTTTTT. V usage is TRBV3-1 and J usage is TRBJ1-4; D gene uncertain. The CDR3 loop spans 18 amino acids. Looked up from germline, CDR1 is LGHDT and CDR2 is YNNKEL (reference sequence). Deletions cut 3 bases from V and 0 bases from J, with 17 bases between. Using reference TRBV3-1 and TRBJ1-4 for the parts outside the CDR3, the full variable domain is DTAVSQTPKYLVTQMGNDKSIKCEQNLGHDTMYWYKQDSKKFLKIMFSYNNKELIINETVPNRFSPKSPDKAHLNLHINSLELGDSAVYFCASSQVGGVTATNEKLFFGSGTQLSVL.

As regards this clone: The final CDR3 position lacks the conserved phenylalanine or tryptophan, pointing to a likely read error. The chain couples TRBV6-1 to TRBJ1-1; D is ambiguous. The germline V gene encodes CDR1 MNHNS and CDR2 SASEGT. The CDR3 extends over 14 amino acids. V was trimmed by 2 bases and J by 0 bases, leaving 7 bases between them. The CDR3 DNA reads TGTGCCAGCAGTGAATGGATATTGAACACTGAAGCTTTCTCT. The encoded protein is CASSEWILNTEAFS.

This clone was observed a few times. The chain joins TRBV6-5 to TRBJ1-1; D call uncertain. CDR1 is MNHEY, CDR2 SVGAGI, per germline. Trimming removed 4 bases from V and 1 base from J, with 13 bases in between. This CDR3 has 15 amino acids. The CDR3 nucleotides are TGTGCCAGCAGTTTCAACAGCGCGAGGAACACTGAAGCTTTCTTT. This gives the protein CASSFNSARNTEAFF.

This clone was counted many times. The CDR3 protein is CASSPPGGYGYTF. CDR3 DNA sequence: TGTGCCAGCAGCCCCCCCGGCGGCTATGGCTACACCTTC. The J gene is TRBJ1-2, the V gene TRBV7-9; D unresolved. In germline, CDR1 is SEHNR, CDR2 FQNEAQ (reference sequence). The CDR3 totals 13 residues. The V end was cut by 5 bases, the J end by 4 bases, with 11 bases between.

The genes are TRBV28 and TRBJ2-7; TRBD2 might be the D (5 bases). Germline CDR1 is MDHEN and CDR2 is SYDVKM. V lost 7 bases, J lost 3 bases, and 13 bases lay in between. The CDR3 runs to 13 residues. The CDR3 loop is CASIPTIGYEQYF. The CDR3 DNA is TGTGCCAGCATCCCGACTATCGGCTACGAGCAGTACTTC.

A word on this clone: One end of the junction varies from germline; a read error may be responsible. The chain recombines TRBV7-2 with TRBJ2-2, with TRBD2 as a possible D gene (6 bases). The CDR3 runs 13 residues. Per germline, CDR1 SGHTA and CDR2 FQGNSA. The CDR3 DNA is TGTTCCAGCAGACTAAGGGAGGCCGGGGAGCTGTTTTTT. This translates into CSSRLREAGELFF.

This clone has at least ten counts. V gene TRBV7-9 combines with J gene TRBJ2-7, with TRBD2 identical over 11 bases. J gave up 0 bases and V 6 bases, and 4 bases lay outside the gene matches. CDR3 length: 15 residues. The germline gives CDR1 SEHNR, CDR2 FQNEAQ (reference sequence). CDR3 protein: CASRGTSGVSYEQYF. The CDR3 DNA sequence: TGTGCCAGCAGAGGGACTAGCGGAGTCTCCTACGAGCAGTACTTC.